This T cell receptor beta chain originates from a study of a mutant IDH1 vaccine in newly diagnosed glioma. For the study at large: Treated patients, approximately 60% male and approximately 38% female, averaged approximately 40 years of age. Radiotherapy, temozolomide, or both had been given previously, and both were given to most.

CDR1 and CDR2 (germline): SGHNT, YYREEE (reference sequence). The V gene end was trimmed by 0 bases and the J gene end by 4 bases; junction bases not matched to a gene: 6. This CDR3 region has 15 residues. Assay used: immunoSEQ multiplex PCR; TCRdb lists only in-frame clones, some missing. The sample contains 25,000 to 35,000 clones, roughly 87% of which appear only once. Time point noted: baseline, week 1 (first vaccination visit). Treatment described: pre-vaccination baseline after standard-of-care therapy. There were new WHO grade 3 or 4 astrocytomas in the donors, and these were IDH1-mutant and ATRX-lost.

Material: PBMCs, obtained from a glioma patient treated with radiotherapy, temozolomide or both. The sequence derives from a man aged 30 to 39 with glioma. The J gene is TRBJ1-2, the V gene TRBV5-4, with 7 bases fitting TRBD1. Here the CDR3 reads CASSLVGRGGYGYTF. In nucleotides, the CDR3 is TGTGCCAGCAGCTTGGTCGGCAGGGGGGGCTATGGCTACACCTTC.